The entry below describes one TCR beta chain. Which antigen it targets is not known. No much larger clone is present one base from it, and per-base qualities are unavailable. This specimen belongs to a study of PD-1 blockade in classical Hodgkin lymphoma (dated by TCRdb to about 2020). Broadly, across the study: Nivolumab dosing was 3 mg/kg intravenously every 2 weeks, continuing until either disease progression or unacceptable toxicity. The study used CyTOF and TCR beta sequencing to define a peripheral blood immune signature of response to PD-1 blockade in classical Hodgkin lymphoma.

The time point label, as the study defines it: cycle 2 day 1 (C2D1) of nivolumab. All trial patients had relapsed after autologous stem cell transplantation, with cohorts A, B and C differing in prior brentuximab vedotin exposure. A total of approximately 51 patients with relapsed/refractory classical Hodgkin lymphoma made up the trial cohort, and each patient's best overall response was complete response, partial response or progressive disease. Single-agent nivolumab was administered to trial patients in the multi-cohort phase II CheckMate 205 trial. Best overall response was determined by an independent review committee according to the 2007 International Working Group response criteria. PBMCs from the trial were collected at three points: immediately before nivolumab initiation (C1D1), and during therapy at cycle 2 day 1 and cycle 4 day 1. After peripheral blood was drawn into 8 mL Vacutainer Cell Preparation Tubes, PBMCs were isolated by centrifugation and then cryopreserved.

Ends trimmed: V by 2 bases, J by 4 bases; bases unmatched to a gene: 9. CDR1 and CDR2 are drawn from the germline V gene: SGHDT, YYEEEE. Reading from cysteine to phenylalanine, the CDR3 counts 16 amino acids. This entry keeps only the CDR3 DNA: 48 bases, framed from base 1. Overall results and qualifications from the work: CD4+ but not CD8+ TCR diversity rose significantly by C4D1 (p=0.0027 vs p=0.16), most apparent in complete responders (p=0.02). The study covered only a single clinical trial cohort, and the causes of the repertoire differences, possibly disease activity or prior therapy, were still not defined. Patients starting nivolumab less than 1 year after ASCT had lower diversity and were excluded from later analyses to avoid confounding by immune reconstitution. Among trial patients, those achieving complete response had baseline diversity similar to that of newly diagnosed patients, while diversity was significantly lower in partial responders and progressors. Baseline TCR diversity was reported as lower in newly diagnosed patients than in healthy donors, and lower still in relapsed/refractory patients.

Genomic DNA was isolated using the Qiagen DNeasy kit from unsorted PBMCs as well as from negatively selected CD4+ and CD8+ fractions. Using primers that anneal to V and J segments, immunoSEQ multiplex PCR amplified the TCR beta CDR3 regions. A synthetic immune receptor repertoire was used to minimize amplification bias, and any remaining bias was removed computationally after sequencing. From the authors' description of their analysis: Repertoire diversity was quantified as the Shannon entropy index using custom Python scripts. The unsorted, CD4+ and CD8+ repertoires were each analyzed separately, with the exception of combined analyses, where CD4+ and CD8+ sequences were merged in silico. Clonal expansion was defined as at least a 2-fold frequency increase after treatment relative to C1D1, with a pseudocount of 0.5 for undetected baseline clones. Clones with 0 or 1 copy at C1D1 were classified as singleton clones, and clones with 2 or more copies were classified as non-singleton clones. By matching protein sequences in sorted samples from the same patient, clones expanded in unsorted samples were annotated as CD4+, CD8+ or unknown. Wilcoxon tests on paired samples were used to test diversity changes from C1D1 to C4D1. Here the immuneACCESS table is served through TCRdb, limited to in-frame sequences with V and J called. Missing clones are a known gap in these copies; in checked studies unresolved V genes cover under half, and the rest lacks a known reason. Clone size and the V and J calls come from that table; the DNA yielded D and trimming. For this sample there are 130,000 to 150,000 clones; approximately 81% appear just once. Roughly a tenth of the sample comes from the top ten.

The TCR comes from a human donor with classical Hodgkin lymphoma. Sample: peripheral blood mononuclear cells (PBMCs), taken before the second cycle of nivolumab. The chain couples TRBV5-6 to TRBJ2-1; TRBD1 fits 7 bases in the junction. The nucleotide sequence reads as follows: TGTGCCAGCAGCTTTCGGACAGGAGACCTTTACAATGAGCAGTTCTTC. The encoded protein is CASSFRTGDLYNEQFF.